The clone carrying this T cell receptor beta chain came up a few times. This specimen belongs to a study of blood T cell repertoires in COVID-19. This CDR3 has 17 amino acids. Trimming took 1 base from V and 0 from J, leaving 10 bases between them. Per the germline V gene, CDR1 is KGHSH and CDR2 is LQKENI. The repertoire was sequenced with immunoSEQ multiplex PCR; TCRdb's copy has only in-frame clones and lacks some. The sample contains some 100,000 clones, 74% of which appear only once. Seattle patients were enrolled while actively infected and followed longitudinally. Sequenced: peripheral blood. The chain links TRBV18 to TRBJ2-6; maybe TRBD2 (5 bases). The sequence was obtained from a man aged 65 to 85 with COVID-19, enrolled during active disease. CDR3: CASSPRLIDSGANVLTF. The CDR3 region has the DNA TGTGCCAGCTCACCACGACTAATCGACTCTGGGGCCAACGTCCTGACTTTC. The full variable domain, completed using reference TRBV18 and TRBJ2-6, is NAGVMQNPRHLVRRRGQEARLRCSPMKGHSHVYWYRQLPEEGLKFMVYLQKENIIDESGMPKERFSAEFPKEGPSILRIQQVVRGDSAAYFCASSPRLIDSGANVLTFGAGSRLTVL.